This is a list of T cell receptor beta chains from one sample in a study of identical twins. TCRdb ran MiXCR on the 5' RACE reads and lists one entry per CDR3 protein. The profile covers some 790,000 distinct CDR3 sequences, with over 15% appearing a single time and around 13% taken by the ten largest. These data also featured in a second study, about T cells expressing NK-cell markers.

Sequencing was done on a sample of PBMCs. The origin of the receptors is a young woman in good health. Each CDR3 is given with its conserved first and last residue. Each record gives: clone size, V gene, J gene, D gene, CDR3 length, CDR3 DNA, CDR3 protein. A D gene is named only where the DNA matches it firmly. Only some rows state a clone size, as once, few, many or a class for expanded clones.

size: .; V: TRBV20-1; J: TRBJ2-1; D: .; length: 14; DNA: TGCAGTGCTCCTTCCTCTACCCTTTACAATGAGCAGTTCTTC; CDR3: CSAPSSTLYNEQFF
size: once; V: TRBV6-5; J: TRBJ1-1; D: .; length: 15; DNA: TGTGCCAGCAGTTACTCTGCGGTCGCGAACACTGAAGCTTTCTTT; CDR3: CASSYSAVANTEAFF
size: few; V: TRBV20-1; J: TRBJ2-7; D: TRBD2; length: 14; DNA: TGCAGTGCTAGAGGCGGGGAGCGGGGGTACGAGCAGTACTTC; CDR3: CSARGGERGYEQYF
size: .; V: TRBV5-1; J: TRBJ2-2; D: .; length: 14; DNA: TGCGCCAGCAGCTCCTCCCAAAACACCGGGGAGCTGTTTTTT; CDR3: CASSSSQNTGELFF
size: once; V: TRBV7-9; J: TRBJ2-1; D: .; length: 14; DNA: TGTGCCAGCAGCTCCTCAGCGTTGCAGGATGAGCAGTTCTTC; CDR3: CASSSSALQDEQFF
size: once; V: TRBV11-3; J: TRBJ1-4; D: TRBD1; length: 14; DNA: TGTGCCAGCAGCCGGGACAGGGAAAATGAAAAACTGTTTTTT; CDR3: CASSRDRENEKLFF
size: .; V: TRBV20-1; J: TRBJ1-2; D: TRBD1; length: 12; DNA: TGCAGTGTCGTGGACAGGGACTATGGCTACACCTTC; CDR3: CSVVDRDYGYTF
size: .; V: TRBV5-1; J: TRBJ2-1; D: TRBD2; length: 14; DNA: TGCGCCAGCAGAATGGCGGGAGGGCCGGGTGAGCAGTTCTTC; CDR3: CASRMAGGPGEQFF
size: few; V: TRBV6-1; J: TRBJ2-1; D: TRBD1; length: 15; DNA: TGTGCCAGCAGCCGGACAGGGACCACCTACAATGAGCAGTTCTTC; CDR3: CASSRTGTTYNEQFF
size: many; V: TRBV27; J: TRBJ2-3; D: .; length: 16; DNA: TGTGCCAGCAGTTTACCCCGGCCGGGATCGACAGATACGCAGTATTTT; CDR3: CASSLPRPGSTDTQYF
size: few; V: TRBV3-1; J: TRBJ2-7; D: .; length: 14; DNA: TGTGCCAGCAGCCAAGTAATAGGGCCCTACGAGCAGTACTTC; CDR3: CASSQVIGPYEQYF
size: .; V: TRBV7-9; J: TRBJ2-2; D: .; length: 14; DNA: TGTGCCAGCAGCTCACCGGGCCGAACCGGGGAGCTGTTTTTT; CDR3: CASSSPGRTGELFF
size: .; V: TRBV20-1; J: TRBJ2-4; D: .; length: 15; DNA: TGCAGTGCTAGTCACAGGGCTACCGCCAAAAACATTCAGTACTTC; CDR3: CSASHRATAKNIQYF
size: few; V: TRBV7-9; J: TRBJ2-4; D: .; length: 15; DNA: TGTGCCAGCAGCTCTACCTGGGGTCACGAACACATTCAGTACTTC; CDR3: CASSSTWGHEHIQYF
size: many; V: TRBV20-1; J: TRBJ2-2; D: TRBD1; length: 17; DNA: TGCAGTGCTAGAGACTCGGGACAGGGAAGAGGCACCGGGGAGCTGTTTTTT; CDR3: CSARDSGQGRGTGELFF
size: once; V: TRBV7-6; J: TRBJ2-7; D: .; length: 13; DNA: TGTGCCAGCAGCTCCCACCCTTTATACGAGCAGTACTTC; CDR3: CASSSHPLYEQYF
size: few; V: TRBV6-2/TRBV6-3; J: TRBJ2-7; D: TRBD1; length: 13; DNA: TGTGCCAGCAGTTGGACAGGGAAAGGCGAGCAGTACTTC; CDR3: CASSWTGKGEQYF
size: few; V: TRBV7-9; J: TRBJ1-2; D: .; length: 16; DNA: TGTGCCAGCAGCTCCGAGGATTCTGGGGTTAACTATGGCTACACCTTC; CDR3: CASSSEDSGVNYGYTF
size: once; V: TRBV7-9; J: TRBJ1-2; D: .; length: 15; DNA: TGTGCCAGCACCCCACCCGGGACACCTAACTATGGCTACACCTTC; CDR3: CASTPPGTPNYGYTF
size: .; V: TRBV6-2/TRBV6-3; J: TRBJ2-1; D: TRBD2; length: 13; DNA: TGTGCCATCGGACTAGCGGGATACAATGAGCAGTTCTTC; CDR3: CAIGLAGYNEQFF
size: .; V: TRBV5-1; J: TRBJ2-5; D: .; length: 15; DNA: TGCGCCAGCAGCCTGAACGGGGGTAACCAAGAGACCCAGTACTTC; CDR3: CASSLNGGNQETQYF
size: .; V: TRBV29-1; J: TRBJ2-1; D: .; length: 12; DNA: TGCAGCGTCCAAGCAGTTGCCAATGAGCAGTTCTTC; CDR3: CSVQAVANEQFF
size: .; V: TRBV7-2; J: TRBJ2-1; D: TRBD2; length: 16; DNA: TGTGCCAGCAGCTTAGTGGGACTAGCGGGTTACAATGAGCAGTTCTTC; CDR3: CASSLVGLAGYNEQFF
size: .; V: TRBV20-1; J: TRBJ2-3; D: TRBD2; length: 17; DNA: TGCAGTGCTAGTGCTATAGCGGGGACCCCTAGCACAGATACGCAGTATTTT; CDR3: CSASAIAGTPSTDTQYF
size: few; V: TRBV5-4; J: TRBJ2-1; D: .; length: 12; DNA: TGTGCCAGCAGCCGGCGGGACAATGAGCAGTTCTTC; CDR3: CASSRRDNEQFF
size: few; V: TRBV5-6; J: TRBJ2-1; D: .; length: 15; DNA: TGTGCCAGCACACCTAATCCGGGGAACCACAATGAGCAGTTCTTC; CDR3: CASTPNPGNHNEQFF
size: .; V: TRBV6-1; J: TRBJ1-1; D: .; length: 17; DNA: TGTGCCAGCAGTCCCGGGGCCGGACGGGGAATAAACACTGAAGCTTTCTTT; CDR3: CASSPGAGRGINTEAFF
size: .; V: TRBV12-3/TRBV12-4; J: TRBJ1-1; D: .; length: 16; DNA: TGTGCCAGCAGCCCGGCCGGGGTTTCCCTGAACACTGAAGCTTTCTTT; CDR3: CASSPAGVSLNTEAFF
size: few; V: TRBV6-1; J: TRBJ2-1; D: TRBD2; length: 18; DNA: TGTGCCAGCAGTCCGGGACTAGCGGGGGGGACGAGATACAATGAGCAGTTCTTC; CDR3: CASSPGLAGGTRYNEQFF
size: few; V: TRBV2; J: TRBJ2-2; D: .; length: 13; DNA: TGTGCCAGCAGTGAGTGGGGAACTGGGGAGCTGTTTTTT; CDR3: CASSEWGTGELFF
size: .; V: TRBV20-1; J: TRBJ2-1; D: TRBD2; length: 15; DNA: TGCAGTGCTACACCCGGGGTAGCGGGGGCGAATGAGCAGTTCTTC; CDR3: CSATPGVAGANEQFF
size: .; V: TRBV7-8; J: TRBJ2-4; D: .; length: 16; DNA: TGTGCCAGCAGCTTCTCAGAGCATTTGGACAAAAACATTCAGTACTTC; CDR3: CASSFSEHLDKNIQYF
size: few; V: TRBV29-1; J: TRBJ2-5; D: TRBD2; length: 13; DNA: TGCAGCGTTGTTCCTAGCGGCCAAGAGACCCAGTACTTC; CDR3: CSVVPSGQETQYF
size: few; V: TRBV14; J: TRBJ2-3; D: TRBD2; length: 17; DNA: TGTGCCAGCAGCCCGGTGACTAGCGGGGCCCGCACAGATACGCAGTATTTT; CDR3: CASSPVTSGARTDTQYF
size: few; V: TRBV27; J: TRBJ2-3; D: .; length: 16; DNA: TGTGCCAGCAGGAACCTCCAACGGGGGTACACAGATACGCAGTATTTT; CDR3: CASRNLQRGYTDTQYF
size: .; V: TRBV10-3; J: TRBJ2-5; D: .; length: 13; DNA: TGTGCCATCAGTTTGGGGGCGCGAGAGACCCAGTACTTC; CDR3: CAISLGARETQYF
size: few; V: TRBV5-1; J: TRBJ2-1; D: .; length: 11; DNA: TGCGCCAGCGGAGCCGACAATGAGCAGTTCTTC; CDR3: CASGADNEQFF
size: .; V: TRBV27; J: TRBJ1-5; D: .; length: 12; DNA: TGTGCCAGCAGTTATTACCGAGGGCCCCAGCATTTT; CDR3: CASSYYRGPQHF
size: .; V: TRBV5-5; J: TRBJ1-2; D: .; length: 15; DNA: TGTGCCAGCAGCTTGGAGTACGTTGCTAACTATGGCTACACCTTC; CDR3: CASSLEYVANYGYTF
size: few; V: TRBV7-9; J: TRBJ2-7; D: .; length: 16; DNA: TGTGCCAGCAGCTTAACGTCACAGGGCCGTGGCCACGAGCAGTACTTC; CDR3: CASSLTSQGRGHEQYF
size: few; V: TRBV5-1; J: TRBJ2-2; D: .; length: 14; DNA: TGCGCCAGCAGTCTCCCTCTGAACACCGGGGAGCTGTTTTTT; CDR3: CASSLPLNTGELFF
size: .; V: TRBV11-2; J: TRBJ2-1; D: .; length: 13; DNA: TGTGCCAGCAGCTTTGTTAGGTACAATGAGCAGTTCTTC; CDR3: CASSFVRYNEQFF
size: few; V: TRBV3-1; J: TRBJ2-7; D: .; length: 14; DNA: TGTGCCAGCAGCCAAATCGGGAACGTCTACGAGCAGTACTTC; CDR3: CASSQIGNVYEQYF
size: few; V: TRBV7-9; J: TRBJ2-3; D: .; length: 17; DNA: TGTGCCAGCAGCTTCCGAGGAACCCGAAGGGGCGCAGATACGCAGTATTTT; CDR3: CASSFRGTRRGADTQYF
size: .; V: TRBV12-3/TRBV12-4; J: TRBJ2-2; D: .; length: 14; DNA: TGTGCCAGCAGAAAAGAGGGGTTTACCGGGGAGCTGTTTTTT; CDR3: CASRKEGFTGELFF
size: few; V: TRBV6-1; J: TRBJ2-7; D: .; length: 13; DNA: TGTGCCAGCGGGAGGCAGGGTCTCTACGAGCAGTACTTC; CDR3: CASGRQGLYEQYF
size: .; V: TRBV15; J: TRBJ2-5; D: .; length: 16; DNA: TGTGCCACCAGCAGAGATATACTCACCCTAATTGAGACCCAGTACTTC; CDR3: CATSRDILTLIETQYF
size: few; V: TRBV7-9; J: TRBJ2-5; D: TRBD1; length: 15; DNA: TGTGCCAGCAGCCCGGGACAGGTCGGACTGGAGACCCAGTACTTC; CDR3: CASSPGQVGLETQYF